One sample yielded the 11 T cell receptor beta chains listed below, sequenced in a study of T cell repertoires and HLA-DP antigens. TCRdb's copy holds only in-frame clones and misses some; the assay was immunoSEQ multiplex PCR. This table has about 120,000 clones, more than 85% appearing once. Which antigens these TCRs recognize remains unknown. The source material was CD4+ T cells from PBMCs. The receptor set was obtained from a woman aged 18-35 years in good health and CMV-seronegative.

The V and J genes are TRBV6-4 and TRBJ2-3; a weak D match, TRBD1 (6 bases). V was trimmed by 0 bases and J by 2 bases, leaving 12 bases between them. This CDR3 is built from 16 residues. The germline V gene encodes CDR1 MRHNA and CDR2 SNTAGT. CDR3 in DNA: TGTGCCAGCAGTGACTCGACCAGGGGTGTCACAGATACGCAGTATTTT. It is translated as CASSDSTRGVTDTQYF.

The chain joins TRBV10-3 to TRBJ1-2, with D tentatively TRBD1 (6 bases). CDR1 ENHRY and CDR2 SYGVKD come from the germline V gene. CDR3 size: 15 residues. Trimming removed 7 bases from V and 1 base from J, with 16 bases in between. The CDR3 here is CAITPDRFLNYGYTF. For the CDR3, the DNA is TGTGCCATCACCCCAGACAGGTTTCTTAACTATGGCTACACCTTC.

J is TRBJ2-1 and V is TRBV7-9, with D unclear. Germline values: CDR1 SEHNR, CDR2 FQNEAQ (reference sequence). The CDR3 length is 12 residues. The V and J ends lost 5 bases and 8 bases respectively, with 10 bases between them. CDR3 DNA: TGTGCCAGCAGCACGTCCCAATATGAGCAGTTCTTC. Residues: CASSTSQYEQFF.

The CDR3 DNA is TGTGCCAGCAGTGACCGGGGGCGTGCGGGCACAGATACGCAGTATTTT. It translates to CASSDRGRAGTDTQYF. The rearrangement links TRBV2 to TRBJ2-3; TRBD1 or TRBD2 may be the D gene (6 bases each). V lost 3 bases, J lost 1 base, and 14 bases lay in between. The germline gives CDR1 SNHLY, CDR2 FYNNEI. This CDR3 has 16 residues.

Written as DNA, the CDR3 is TGTGCCAGCACTACTCCGGGACAGGGGTACCACAATGAGCAGTTCTTC. Translated, it gives CASTTPGQGYHNEQFF. J is TRBJ2-1 and V is TRBV28; 10 positions agree with TRBD1. Looked up from germline, CDR1 is MDHEN and CDR2 is SYDVKM. With 7 bases clipped from V and 5 bases from J, the junction kept 11 bases outside the gene matches. This CDR3 has 16 residues.

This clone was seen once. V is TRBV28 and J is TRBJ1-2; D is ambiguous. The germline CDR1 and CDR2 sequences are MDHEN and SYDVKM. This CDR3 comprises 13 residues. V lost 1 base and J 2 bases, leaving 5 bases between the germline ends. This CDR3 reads CASSLSRNYGYTF. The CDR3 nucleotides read TGTGCCAGCAGTTTATCTCGGAACTATGGCTACACCTTC.

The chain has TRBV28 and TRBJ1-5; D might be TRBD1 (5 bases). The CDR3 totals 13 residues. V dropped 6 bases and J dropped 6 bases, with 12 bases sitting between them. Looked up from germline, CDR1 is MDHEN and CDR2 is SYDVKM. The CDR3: CASSPGKSQPQHF. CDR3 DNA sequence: TGTGCCAGCAGCCCAGGGAAGAGTCAGCCCCAGCATTTT.

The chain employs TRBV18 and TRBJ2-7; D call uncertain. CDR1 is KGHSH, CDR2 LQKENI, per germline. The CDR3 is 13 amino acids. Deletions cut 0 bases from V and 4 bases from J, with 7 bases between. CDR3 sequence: CASSPPGNYEQYF. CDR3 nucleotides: TGTGCCAGCTCACCACCGGGCAATTACGAGCAGTACTTC.

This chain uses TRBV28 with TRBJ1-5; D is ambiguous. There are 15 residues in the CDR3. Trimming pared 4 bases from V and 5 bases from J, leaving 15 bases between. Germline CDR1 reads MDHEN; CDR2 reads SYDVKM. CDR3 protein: CASSSPDRLYQPQHF. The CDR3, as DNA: TGTGCCAGCAGTTCCCCGGACCGTCTCTATCAGCCCCAGCATTTT.

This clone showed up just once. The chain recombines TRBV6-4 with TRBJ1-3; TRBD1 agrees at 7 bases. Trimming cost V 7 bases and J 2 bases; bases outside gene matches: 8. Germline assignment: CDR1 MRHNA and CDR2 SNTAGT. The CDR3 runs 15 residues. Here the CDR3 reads CASIHSTGAGNTIYF. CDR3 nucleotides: TGTGCCAGCATTCACTCCACAGGGGCTGGAAACACCATATATTTT.

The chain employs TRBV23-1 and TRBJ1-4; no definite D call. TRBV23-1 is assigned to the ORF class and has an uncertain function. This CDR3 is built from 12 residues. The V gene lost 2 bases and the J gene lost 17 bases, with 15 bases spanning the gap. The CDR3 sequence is CASSQMWGKGFF. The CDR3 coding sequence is TGCGCCAGCAGTCAAATGTGGGGTAAGGGTTTTTTT.